This is a list of T cell receptor beta chains from one sample in a study of T-cell memory formation after mild COVID-19. MiXCR was run by TCRdb on the 5' RACE reads, yielding one entry per CDR3 protein. The sample has about 260,000 distinct CDR3 sequences; around 15% are singletons. Sample: PBMCs or a T cell subset sorted from them (not recorded which). The receptors shown here come from a man aged 18-30 years who had mild COVID-19 (a few samples of this study predate the infection). Cell type and time point are not known. CDR3s include the opening cysteine and the closing phenylalanine or tryptophan. The D gene is left open where the match is weak. Clone size is stated in some rows and not others, as once, few, many or a class when expanded.

abundance: NA; j_gene: TRBJ1-4; d_gene: TRBD1; v_gene: TRBV5-1; CDR3aa: CASSWTGAATNEKLFF; CDR3nt: TGCGCCAGCAGCTGGACAGGCGCCGCAACTAATGAAAAACTGTTTTTT
abundance: few; j_gene: TRBJ2-2; d_gene: TRBD1; v_gene: TRBV19; CDR3aa: CASSGTGTNTGELFF; CDR3nt: TGTGCCAGTAGTGGGACAGGGACGAACACCGGGGAGCTGTTTTTT
abundance: many; j_gene: TRBJ2-5; d_gene: NA; v_gene: TRBV5-1; CDR3aa: CASSLEEGTFQETQYF; CDR3nt: TGCGCCAGCAGCTTGGAGGAGGGAACCTTCCAAGAGACCCAGTACTTC
abundance: few; j_gene: TRBJ2-2; d_gene: NA; v_gene: TRBV20-1; CDR3aa: CSATGTNTGELFF; CDR3nt: TGCAGTGCTACCGGGACAAACACCGGGGAGCTGTTTTTT
abundance: NA; j_gene: TRBJ1-1; d_gene: TRBD1; v_gene: TRBV4-3; CDR3aa: CASSQDRGPNTEAFF; CDR3nt: TGCGCCAGCAGCCAAGATAGGGGGCCAAACACTGAAGCTTTCTTT
abundance: few; j_gene: TRBJ1-6; d_gene: TRBD1; v_gene: TRBV20-1; CDR3aa: CSARDLDRAGNSPLHF; CDR3nt: TGCAGTGCTAGAGATCTGGACAGGGCAGGGAATTCACCCCTCCACTTT
abundance: few; j_gene: TRBJ1-5; d_gene: NA; v_gene: TRBV6-2/TRBV6-3; CDR3aa: CASSYSGGGQPQHF; CDR3nt: TGTGCCAGCAGTTACTCGGGGGGCGGTCAGCCCCAGCATTTT
abundance: NA; j_gene: TRBJ1-1; d_gene: NA; v_gene: TRBV5-5; CDR3aa: CASSPSRGRGTEAFF; CDR3nt: TGTGCCAGCAGCCCCTCGCGGGGGCGTGGGACTGAAGCTTTCTTT
abundance: NA; j_gene: TRBJ2-1; d_gene: NA; v_gene: TRBV7-6; CDR3aa: CASSPPNGNEQFF; CDR3nt: TGTGCCAGCAGCCCCCCCAACGGAAATGAGCAGTTCTTC
abundance: few; j_gene: TRBJ2-3; d_gene: TRBD2; v_gene: TRBV5-8; CDR3aa: CASSSGGLIDTQYF; CDR3nt: TGTGCCAGCAGCTCGGGGGGGCTCATAGATACGCAGTATTTT
abundance: many; j_gene: TRBJ1-1; d_gene: TRBD1; v_gene: TRBV7-2; CDR3aa: CASSSTGAFF; CDR3nt: TGTGCCAGCAGCTCGACAGGGGCATTCTTT
abundance: NA; j_gene: TRBJ1-1; d_gene: NA; v_gene: TRBV20-1; CDR3aa: CSARDPAKGLAKAFF; CDR3nt: TGCAGTGCTAGAGACCCCGCGAAGGGGCTTGCTAAAGCTTTCTTT
abundance: NA; j_gene: TRBJ1-2; d_gene: NA; v_gene: TRBV11-2; CDR3aa: CASSLGGSLHTNYGYTF; CDR3nt: TGTGCCAGCAGCTTGGGCGGCAGCCTTCACACGAACTATGGCTACACCTTC
abundance: few; j_gene: TRBJ1-6; d_gene: NA; v_gene: TRBV12-3/TRBV12-4; CDR3aa: CASSGSGRGNSPLHF; CDR3nt: TGTGCCAGCAGCGGATCCGGACGGGGGAATTCACCCCTCCACTTT
abundance: NA; j_gene: TRBJ2-2; d_gene: TRBD1; v_gene: TRBV7-7; CDR3aa: CASSLDDRGIQNTGELFF; CDR3nt: TGTGCCAGCAGCTTAGATGACAGGGGGATACAGAACACCGGGGAGCTGTTTTTT
abundance: NA; j_gene: TRBJ1-6; d_gene: NA; v_gene: TRBV7-6; CDR3aa: CASSLANRELGTSPLHF; CDR3nt: TGTGCCAGCAGCTTGGCCAACAGGGAGTTGGGGACTTCACCCCTCCACTTT
abundance: few; j_gene: TRBJ2-7; d_gene: NA; v_gene: TRBV7-9; CDR3aa: CASSPSGPYEQYF; CDR3nt: TGTGCCAGCAGCCCCTCAGGACCGTACGAGCAGTACTTC
abundance: NA; j_gene: TRBJ1-1; d_gene: NA; v_gene: TRBV10-3; CDR3aa: CASLTGPNTEAFF; CDR3nt: TGTGCCAGCCTCACAGGTCCTAACACTGAAGCTTTCTTT
abundance: many; j_gene: TRBJ2-5; d_gene: NA; v_gene: TRBV12-3/TRBV12-4; CDR3aa: CASSSRLAAETQYF; CDR3nt: TGTGCCAGCAGTTCCCGCCTAGCCGCGGAGACCCAGTACTTC
abundance: few; j_gene: TRBJ1-5; d_gene: NA; v_gene: TRBV7-2; CDR3aa: CASSLNRGDQPQHF; CDR3nt: TGTGCCAGCAGCTTAAATCGGGGGGATCAGCCCCAGCATTTT
abundance: few; j_gene: TRBJ2-7; d_gene: NA; v_gene: TRBV5-1; CDR3aa: CASSPRDGPAYEQYF; CDR3nt: TGCGCCAGCAGCCCACGGGACGGACCGGCCTACGAGCAGTACTTC
abundance: many; j_gene: TRBJ1-1; d_gene: TRBD1; v_gene: TRBV5-1; CDR3aa: CASSLADPGQGAEAFF; CDR3nt: TGCGCCAGCAGCTTGGCGGACCCGGGACAGGGCGCTGAAGCTTTCTTT
abundance: few; j_gene: TRBJ2-7; d_gene: NA; v_gene: TRBV12-3/TRBV12-4; CDR3aa: CASSLVRSEQYF; CDR3nt: TGTGCCAGCAGTTTAGTAAGGAGCGAGCAGTACTTC
abundance: NA; j_gene: TRBJ2-5; d_gene: NA; v_gene: TRBV5-1; CDR3aa: CASSLVAAQETQYF; CDR3nt: TGCGCCAGCAGCTTGGTGGCAGCCCAAGAGACCCAGTACTTC
abundance: NA; j_gene: TRBJ1-2; d_gene: NA; v_gene: TRBV7-9; CDR3aa: CASSTPNQGLYGYTF; CDR3nt: TGTGCCAGCAGCACTCCAAATCAGGGACTCTATGGCTACACCTTC
abundance: NA; j_gene: TRBJ2-3; d_gene: NA; v_gene: TRBV5-1; CDR3aa: CASSLGGVGPDTQYF; CDR3nt: TGCGCCAGCAGCTTGGGTGGGGTGGGGCCGGATACGCAGTATTTT
abundance: many; j_gene: TRBJ1-2; d_gene: NA; v_gene: TRBV20-1; CDR3aa: CSAILHTVDGYTF; CDR3nt: TGCAGTGCCATTCTTCACACAGTCGATGGCTACACCTTC
abundance: few; j_gene: TRBJ2-5; d_gene: NA; v_gene: TRBV7-8; CDR3aa: CASSLSAGAPSWETQYF; CDR3nt: TGTGCCAGCAGCCTAAGTGCAGGGGCCCCATCGTGGGAGACCCAGTACTTC
abundance: few; j_gene: TRBJ1-2; d_gene: NA; v_gene: TRBV29-1; CDR3aa: CSVGLRGEDYGYTF; CDR3nt: TGCAGCGTGGGTCTTCGGGGGGAAGACTATGGCTACACCTTC
abundance: NA; j_gene: TRBJ1-1; d_gene: TRBD1; v_gene: TRBV7-2; CDR3aa: CASSLSSPGQIMNTEAFF; CDR3nt: TGTGCCAGCAGCTTATCTTCACCGGGACAGATCATGAACACTGAAGCTTTCTTT
abundance: NA; j_gene: TRBJ2-2; d_gene: TRBD2; v_gene: TRBV7-6; CDR3aa: CASSPRRGGEHTGELFF; CDR3nt: TGTGCCAGCAGCCCCAGACGGGGGGGGGAACACACCGGGGAGCTGTTTTTT
abundance: once; j_gene: TRBJ1-1; d_gene: TRBD1; v_gene: TRBV24-1; CDR3aa: CATSDATDRANTEAFF; CDR3nt: TGTGCCACCAGTGATGCGACCGACAGGGCGAACACTGAAGCTTTCTTT
abundance: many; j_gene: TRBJ1-5; d_gene: TRBD1; v_gene: TRBV12-3/TRBV12-4; CDR3aa: CASSFNRGNQPQHF; CDR3nt: TGTGCCAGCAGTTTTAACAGGGGTAATCAGCCCCAGCATTTT
abundance: NA; j_gene: TRBJ1-1; d_gene: NA; v_gene: TRBV20-1; CDR3aa: CSARDRVGLEGAFF; CDR3nt: TGCAGTGCTAGAGATCGAGTAGGGCTGGAGGGGGCTTTCTTT
abundance: NA; j_gene: TRBJ2-1; d_gene: NA; v_gene: TRBV18; CDR3aa: CASSPAGEQFF; CDR3nt: TGTGCCAGCTCACCAGCTGGGGAGCAGTTCTTC
abundance: few; j_gene: TRBJ2-1; d_gene: NA; v_gene: TRBV4-3; CDR3aa: CASSQGPGVYNEQFF; CDR3nt: TGCGCCAGCAGCCAAGGTCCGGGGGTCTACAATGAGCAGTTCTTC
abundance: NA; j_gene: TRBJ1-5; d_gene: NA; v_gene: TRBV7-2; CDR3aa: CASSLGGRAGNQPQHF; CDR3nt: TGTGCCAGCAGCTTAGGTGGTAGGGCAGGGAATCAGCCCCAGCATTTT
abundance: many; j_gene: TRBJ2-1; d_gene: NA; v_gene: TRBV4-1; CDR3aa: CASSQGRAGSVVEQFF; CDR3nt: TGCGCCAGCAGCCAAGGTAGGGCAGGGAGTGTAGTTGAGCAGTTCTTC
abundance: few; j_gene: TRBJ2-3; d_gene: NA; v_gene: TRBV6-2/TRBV6-3; CDR3aa: CASTLGPSVAQYF; CDR3nt: TGTGCCAGCACTCTCGGGCCCAGCGTGGCGCAGTATTTT
abundance: NA; j_gene: TRBJ2-7; d_gene: NA; v_gene: TRBV10-2; CDR3aa: CASRPRGGSYEQYF; CDR3nt: TGCGCCAGCAGGCCTAGGGGAGGCTCCTACGAGCAGTACTTC
abundance: NA; j_gene: TRBJ1-1; d_gene: NA; v_gene: TRBV2; CDR3aa: CATNFEENTEAFF; CDR3nt: TGTGCCACCAACTTTGAGGAGAACACTGAAGCTTTCTTT
abundance: few; j_gene: TRBJ1-4; d_gene: NA; v_gene: TRBV7-9; CDR3aa: CASSSDDEKLFF; CDR3nt: TGTGCCAGCAGCTCAGACGATGAAAAACTGTTTTTT
abundance: NA; j_gene: TRBJ2-7; d_gene: NA; v_gene: TRBV12-3/TRBV12-4; CDR3aa: CASSLKTGWELYF; CDR3nt: TGTGCCAGCAGTTTAAAAACAGGGTGGGAATTGTACTTC
abundance: NA; j_gene: TRBJ1-5; d_gene: NA; v_gene: TRBV6-5; CDR3aa: CASSSDGVNQPQHF; CDR3nt: TGTGCCAGCAGTAGTGACGGAGTCAATCAGCCCCAGCATTTT
abundance: few; j_gene: TRBJ2-5; d_gene: NA; v_gene: TRBV12-3/TRBV12-4; CDR3aa: CASSSQGWQETQYF; CDR3nt: TGTGCCAGCAGTTCGCAGGGGTGGCAAGAGACCCAGTACTTC
abundance: NA; j_gene: TRBJ1-6; d_gene: TRBD1; v_gene: TRBV11-2; CDR3aa: CASSLGRDRGNSPLHF; CDR3nt: TGTGCCAGCAGCTTAGGCCGGGACAGGGGAAATTCACCCCTCCACTTT
abundance: NA; j_gene: TRBJ2-1; d_gene: TRBD1; v_gene: TRBV6-2/TRBV6-3; CDR3aa: CASSYRLGQGDRDSYNEQFF; CDR3nt: TGTGCCAGCAGTTACAGACTAGGACAGGGGGACCGGGACTCCTACAATGAGCAGTTCTTC
abundance: NA; j_gene: TRBJ2-5; d_gene: NA; v_gene: TRBV5-6; CDR3aa: CASNRDLGETQYF; CDR3nt: TGTGCCAGCAACCGGGACTTAGGAGAGACCCAGTACTTC
abundance: few; j_gene: TRBJ1-1; d_gene: NA; v_gene: TRBV7-2; CDR3aa: CASSPLRVTEAFF; CDR3nt: TGTGCCAGCAGCCCCCTTAGGGTGACTGAAGCTTTCTTT